A selection of T cell receptor beta chains follows, all from one sample in a study of cytomegalovirus exposure and HLA in healthy donors. TCRdb's table, derived via immunoSEQ multiplex PCR, lists solely in-frame clones and lacks some. The sample includes about 160,000 clones, 65% to 90% seen only once; the top ten take around 2.3%. The sample was PBMCs. These receptors all come from a woman aged 18-29 years in good health and CMV-seronegative. Each CDR3 is given with its conserved first and last residue. The order of the fields is V gene, CDR3 protein.

V: TRBV4-3; CDR3: CASSQLDRSNTEAFF
V: TRBV29-1; CDR3: CSVEEGDNQPQHF
V: TRBV2; CDR3: CASSDGTAIYGYTF
V: TRBV9; CDR3: CASSVATGAGGGYTF
V: TRBV7-8; CDR3: CASSPGGEWNTEAFF
V: TRBV9; CDR3: CASSVDGANTQYF
V: TRBV10-2; CDR3: CASSDRGDDGYTF
V: TRBV2; CDR3: CASSTGPYGYTF
V: TRBV6-1; CDR3: CASSEVGTGAEAFF
V: TRBV27; CDR3: CASSFRGQNQPQHF
V: TRBV7-9; CDR3: CASSSDRGDQPQHF
V: TRBV27; CDR3: CASSFRGRGVDGYTF
V: TRBV11-3; CDR3: CASSLDRGTVGNEQFF
V: TRBV4-3; CDR3: CASSQGGSGRGEQFF
V: TRBV13; CDR3: CASSPRQGSYEQYF
V: TRBV18; CDR3: CASSQRNKTGSADGYTF
V: TRBV5-6; CDR3: CASSLDRGVNTEAFF
V: TRBV18; CDR3: CASSPRSGGRTGELFF
V: TRBV6-1; CDR3: CASSSRERLGGYTF
V: TRBV10-3; CDR3: CAISTTSGRVDTGELFF
V: TRBV4-3; CDR3: CASSQEEGVWYGYTF
V: TRBV2; CDR3: CASRRGQLSYEQYF
V: TRBV9; CDR3: CASSVGDMGAGYGYTF
V: TRBV27; CDR3: CASRRTDNYGYTF
V: TRBV6-6; CDR3: CASSSRDKHPLYEQYF
V: TRBV6-6; CDR3: CASRIQGDPNQPQHF
V: TRBV7-8; CDR3: CASSQTIGNYYEQYF
V: TRBV7-9; CDR3: CASSSGQATGELFF
V: TRBV19; CDR3: CASDRQGTYGYTF
V: TRBV18; CDR3: CASSPWGGSNTGELFF
V: TRBV7-9; CDR3: CASSRGGQGPLNTEAFF
V: TRBV7-6; CDR3: CASSQTGLDTGELFF
V: TRBV7-6; CDR3: CASSSALGNEQFF
V: TRBV2; CDR3: CASSELPGGSYNEQFF
V: TRBV5-1; CDR3: CASSFDGREEKLFF
V: TRBV18; CDR3: CASSPYKGDNSPLHF